Below, one T cell receptor (beta chain) is given with its context. This clone was seen a handful of times. Its antigen is still unknown. Base qualities were left out, and no much larger clone turns up one base away. From the germline V gene (reference sequence), CDR1 is LNHDA and CDR2 is SQIVND. The junction shows trimming of 0 bases on V and 4 bases on J, plus 9 bases between the germline ends. CDR3 length: 15 amino acids, cysteine to phenylalanine. Only CDR3 DNA remains: 45 bases, in frame from the first base. Participants in the prospective study were aged about 18 to 95 years, lived in 20 to 25 United States geographic areas, and enrolled through a virtual design. To assign participants to cohorts, the prospective study relied on clinical history that participants themselves reported in a screening survey and a study questionnaire. ImmuneRACE Cohort 3 recovered participants were defined by two consecutive negative NP/OP PCR tests, healthcare professional clearance, or symptom resolution. Each participant in the prospective study had whole blood, serum and a nasopharyngeal or oropharyngeal swab collected by mobile phlebotomists. Over a roughly two-month period, participants in the prospective study had the option of providing additional blood draws and questionnaires. Prospective study blood samples were shipped either frozen or at room temperature before DNA extraction.

The immunoSEQ Assay, a bias-controlled multiplex PCR, was used to amplify TCRbeta CDR3 regions from genomic DNA. As for how the authors treated the data: Nucleated cell counts per sample were estimated from amplification of reference gene primers within the assay. To quantify the absolute abundance of each unique TCRbeta CDR3 rearrangement, sequence reads were collapsed and filtered. For each sample, productive Simpson clonality was calculated as the square root of Simpson's diversity index across productive rearrangements. The table comes from immuneACCESS by way of TCRdb, which keeps in-frame sequences with V and J called. Part of the clones is missing from these tables; in studies checked, under half for an unresolved V gene and the rest for unknown reasons. That table gives V, J and clone size, and the DNA gave D and trimming. The sample table shows fewer than 500,000 clones, and approximately 86% are seen once. Roughly 0.72% of the sample is taken by the ten largest.

This entry comes from a study of blood T cell repertoires in COVID-19 (dated by TCRdb to the early 2020s). At the level of the whole study: Collaborator samples came from the United States, Italy and Spain and covered acute and convalescent phases of COVID-19. The samples were drawn from the first 160 participants of the ongoing ImmuneRACE study and from more than 1,000 subjects provided by 6 global collaborators. HLA class I and class II types, where available, came from metadata supplied by the sample provider rather than from assay-based typing. The prospective study material was composed of cDNA or gDNA derived from T cells, B-cell-depleted T cells, or PBMCs. Deeply sampled blood TCRbeta repertoires from subjects exposed to, actively infected with, or recovered from COVID-19 were included in the dataset. The repertoires were released in a freely available public database meant as a resource for research on the immune response to SARS-CoV-2. Nearly every sample came with metadata listing a de-identified subject ID, COVID-19 status, age in years and sex.

General findings and caveats noted by the study authors: How much clinical and demographic metadata was included differed by source and by participant, and the metadata was provided uncurated.

This sequence originates from a woman under 30 who had recovered from COVID-19. The sequence links TRBV19 to TRBJ1-4; TRBD1 is perhaps the D gene, given 6 matching bases. Material for sequencing was PBMCs or T cells enriched from blood (not recorded which). In nucleotides, the sequence is TGTGCCAGTAGTATAGACGGGACAAGTAATGAAAAACTGTTTTTT. It translates as CASSIDGTSNEKLFF.